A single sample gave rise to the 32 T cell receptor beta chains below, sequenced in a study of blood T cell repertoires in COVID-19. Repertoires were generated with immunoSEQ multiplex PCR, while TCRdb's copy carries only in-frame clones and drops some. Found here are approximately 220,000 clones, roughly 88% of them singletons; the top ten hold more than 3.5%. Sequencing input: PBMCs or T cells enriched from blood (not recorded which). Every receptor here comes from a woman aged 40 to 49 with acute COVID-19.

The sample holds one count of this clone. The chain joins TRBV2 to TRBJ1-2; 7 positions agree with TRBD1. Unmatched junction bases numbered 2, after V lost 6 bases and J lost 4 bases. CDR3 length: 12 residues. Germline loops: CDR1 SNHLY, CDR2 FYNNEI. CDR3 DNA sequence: TGTGCCAGCAGACGGGACAGCTATGGCTACACCTTC. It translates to CASRRDSYGYTF.

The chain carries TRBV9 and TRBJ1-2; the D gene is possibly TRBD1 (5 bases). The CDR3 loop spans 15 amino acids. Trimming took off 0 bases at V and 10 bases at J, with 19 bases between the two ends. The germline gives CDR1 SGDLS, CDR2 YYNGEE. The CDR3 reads CASSVAVDLGQHYTF. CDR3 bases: TGTGCCAGCAGCGTAGCTGTAGATCTCGGACAACACTACACCTTC.

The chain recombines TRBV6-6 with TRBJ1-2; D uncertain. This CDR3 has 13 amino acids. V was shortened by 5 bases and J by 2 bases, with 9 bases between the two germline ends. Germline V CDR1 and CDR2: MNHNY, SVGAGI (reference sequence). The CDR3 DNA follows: TGTGCCAGCAGTCGGTTCGAGAACTATGGCTACACCTTC. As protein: CASSRFENYGYTF.

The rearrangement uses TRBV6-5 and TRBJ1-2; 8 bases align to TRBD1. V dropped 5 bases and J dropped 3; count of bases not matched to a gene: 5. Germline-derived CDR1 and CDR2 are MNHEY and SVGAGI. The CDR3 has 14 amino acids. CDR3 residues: CASSLDRGDYGYTF. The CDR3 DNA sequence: TGTGCCAGCAGTCTAGACAGGGGTGACTATGGCTACACCTTC.

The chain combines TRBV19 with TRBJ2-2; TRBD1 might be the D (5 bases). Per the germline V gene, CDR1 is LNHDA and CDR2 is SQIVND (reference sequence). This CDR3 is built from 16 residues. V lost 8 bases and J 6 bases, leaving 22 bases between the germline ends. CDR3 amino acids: CASQGRASERSGELFF. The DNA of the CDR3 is TGTGCCAGTCAGGGCAGGGCCTCGGAACGTTCCGGGGAGCTGTTTTTT.

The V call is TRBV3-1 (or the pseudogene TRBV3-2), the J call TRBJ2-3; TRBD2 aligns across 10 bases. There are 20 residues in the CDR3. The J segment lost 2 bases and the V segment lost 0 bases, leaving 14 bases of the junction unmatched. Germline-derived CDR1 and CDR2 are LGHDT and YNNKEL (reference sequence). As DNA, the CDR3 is TGTGCCAGCAGCCAAGATATCCCGACCCGACTAGCGGGCACCACAGATACGCAGTATTTT. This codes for CASSQDIPTRLAGTTDTQYF.

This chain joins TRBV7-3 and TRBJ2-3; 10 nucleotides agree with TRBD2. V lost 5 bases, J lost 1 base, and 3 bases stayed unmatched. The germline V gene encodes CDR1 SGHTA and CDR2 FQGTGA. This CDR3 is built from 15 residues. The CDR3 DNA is TGTGCCAGCAGCGAAACTAGCGGGGGCACAGATACGCAGTATTTT. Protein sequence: CASSETSGGTDTQYF.

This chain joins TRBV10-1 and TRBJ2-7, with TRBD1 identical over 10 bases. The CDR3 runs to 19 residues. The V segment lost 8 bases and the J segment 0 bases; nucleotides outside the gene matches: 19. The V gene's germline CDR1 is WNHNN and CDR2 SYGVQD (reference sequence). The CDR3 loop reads CASLTPGTGEYRGSYEQYV. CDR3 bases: TGCGCCAGCCTTACGCCCGGGACAGGGGAATACAGGGGCTCCTACGAGCAGTACGTC.

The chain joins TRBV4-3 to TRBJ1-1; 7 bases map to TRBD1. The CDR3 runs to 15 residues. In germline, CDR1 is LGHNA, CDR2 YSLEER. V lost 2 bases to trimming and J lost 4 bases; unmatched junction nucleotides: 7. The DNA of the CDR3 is TGCGCCAGCAGCCAATACTTACAGGGGATCACTGAAGCTTTCTTT. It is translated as CASSQYLQGITEAFF.

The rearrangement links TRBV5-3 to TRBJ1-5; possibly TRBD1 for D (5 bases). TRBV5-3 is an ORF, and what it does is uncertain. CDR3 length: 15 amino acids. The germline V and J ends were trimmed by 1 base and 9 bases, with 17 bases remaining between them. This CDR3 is CARSLSWQGVGPQHF. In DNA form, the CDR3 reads TGTGCCAGAAGCTTGAGTTGGCAGGGCGTAGGGCCCCAGCATTTT.

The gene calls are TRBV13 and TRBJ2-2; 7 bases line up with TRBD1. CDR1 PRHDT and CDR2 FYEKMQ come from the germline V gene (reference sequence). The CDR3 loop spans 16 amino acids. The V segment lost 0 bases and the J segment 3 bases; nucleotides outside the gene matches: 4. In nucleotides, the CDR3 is TGTGCCAGCAGCTTAGGCAGGGACAGAGACACCGGGGAGCTGTTTTTT. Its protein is CASSLGRDRDTGELFF. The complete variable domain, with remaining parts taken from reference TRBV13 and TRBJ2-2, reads AAGVIQSPRHLIKEKRETATLKCYPIPRHDTVYWYQQGPGQDPQFLISFYEKMQSDKGSIPDRFSAQQFSDYHSELNMSSLELGDSALYFCASSLGRDRDTGELFFGEGSRLTVL.

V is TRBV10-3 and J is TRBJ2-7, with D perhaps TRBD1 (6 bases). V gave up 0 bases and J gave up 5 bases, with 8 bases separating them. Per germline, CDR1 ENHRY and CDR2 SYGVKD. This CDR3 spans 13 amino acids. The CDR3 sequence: CAISESYRDEQYV. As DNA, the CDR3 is TGTGCCATCAGTGAGTCGTACAGGGACGAGCAGTACGTC.

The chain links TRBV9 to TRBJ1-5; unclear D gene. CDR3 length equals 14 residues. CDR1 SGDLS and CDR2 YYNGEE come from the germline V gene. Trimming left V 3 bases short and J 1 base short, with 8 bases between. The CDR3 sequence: CASSGEGSNQPQHF. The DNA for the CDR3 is TGTGCCAGCAGCGGGGAGGGAAGCAATCAGCCCCAGCATTTT.

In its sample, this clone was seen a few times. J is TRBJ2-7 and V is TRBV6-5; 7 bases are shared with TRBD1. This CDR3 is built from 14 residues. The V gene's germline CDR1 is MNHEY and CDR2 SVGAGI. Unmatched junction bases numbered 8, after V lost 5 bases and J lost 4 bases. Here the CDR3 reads CASSNRQGGYEQYV. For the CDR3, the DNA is TGTGCCAGCAGTAACCGACAGGGTGGATACGAGCAGTACGTC.

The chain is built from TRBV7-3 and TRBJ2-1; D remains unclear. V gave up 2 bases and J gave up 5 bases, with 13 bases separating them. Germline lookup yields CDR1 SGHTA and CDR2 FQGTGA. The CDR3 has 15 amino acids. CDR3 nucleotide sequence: TGTGCCAGCAGCTTAGGCGTAGCCCGGAACAATGAGCAGTTCTTC. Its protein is CASSLGVARNNEQFF. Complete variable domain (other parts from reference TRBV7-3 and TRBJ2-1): GAGVSQTPSNKVTEKGKYVELRCDPISGHTALYWYRQSLGQGPEFLIYFQGTGAADDSGLPNDRFFAVRPEGSVSTLKIQRTERGDSAVYLCASSLGVARNNEQFFGPGTRLTVL.

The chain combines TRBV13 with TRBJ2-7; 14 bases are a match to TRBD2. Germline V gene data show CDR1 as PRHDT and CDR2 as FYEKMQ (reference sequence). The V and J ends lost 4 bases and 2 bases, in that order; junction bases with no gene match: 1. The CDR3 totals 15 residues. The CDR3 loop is CASSWGLAGAYEQYF. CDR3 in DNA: TGTGCCAGCAGCTGGGGACTAGCGGGGGCCTACGAGCAGTACTTC. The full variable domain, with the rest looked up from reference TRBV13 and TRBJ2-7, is AAGVIQSPRHLIKEKRETATLKCYPIPRHDTVYWYQQGPGQDPQFLISFYEKMQSDKGSIPDRFSAQQFSDYHSELNMSSLELGDSALYFCASSWGLAGAYEQYFGPGTRLTVT.

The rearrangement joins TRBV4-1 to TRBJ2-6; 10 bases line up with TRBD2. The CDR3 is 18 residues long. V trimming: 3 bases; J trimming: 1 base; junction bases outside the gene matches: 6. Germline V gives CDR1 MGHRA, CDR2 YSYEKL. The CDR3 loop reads CASSHIAGGVSGANVLTF. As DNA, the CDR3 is TGCGCCAGCAGCCACATAGCGGGGGGCGTGTCTGGGGCCAACGTCCTGACTTTC.

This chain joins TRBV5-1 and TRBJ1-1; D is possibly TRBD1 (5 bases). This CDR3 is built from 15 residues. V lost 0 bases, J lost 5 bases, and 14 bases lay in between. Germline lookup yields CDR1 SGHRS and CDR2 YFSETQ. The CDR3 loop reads CASSLDARVKTEAFF. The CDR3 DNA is TGCGCCAGCAGCTTGGATGCCAGGGTAAAGACTGAAGCTTTCTTT.

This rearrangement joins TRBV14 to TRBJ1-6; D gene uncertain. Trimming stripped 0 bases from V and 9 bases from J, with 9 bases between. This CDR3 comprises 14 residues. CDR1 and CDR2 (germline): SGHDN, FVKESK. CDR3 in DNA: TGTGCCAGCAGCCAAGATCTCACCGGTTCACCCCTCCACTTT. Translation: CASSQDLTGSPLHF.

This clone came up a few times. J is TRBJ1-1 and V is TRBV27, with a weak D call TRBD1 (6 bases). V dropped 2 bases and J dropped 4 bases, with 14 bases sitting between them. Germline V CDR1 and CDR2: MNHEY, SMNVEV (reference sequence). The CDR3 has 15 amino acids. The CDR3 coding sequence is TGTGCCAGCAGTTTAAAACGGGGGGGCTTCACTGAAGCTTTCTTT. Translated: CASSLKRGGFTEAFF.

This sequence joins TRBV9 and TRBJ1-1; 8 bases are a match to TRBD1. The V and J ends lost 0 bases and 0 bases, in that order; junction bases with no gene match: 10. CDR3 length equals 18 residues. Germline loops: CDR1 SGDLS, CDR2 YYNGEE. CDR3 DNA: TGTGCCAGCAGCGTAGGACAGGGGCGGGGAGCTATGAACACTGAAGCTTTCTTT. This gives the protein CASSVGQGRGAMNTEAFF.

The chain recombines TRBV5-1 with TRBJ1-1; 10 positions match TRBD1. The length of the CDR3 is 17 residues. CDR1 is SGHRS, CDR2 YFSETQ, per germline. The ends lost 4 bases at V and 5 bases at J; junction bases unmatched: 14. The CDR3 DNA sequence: TGCGCCAGCAGCACAGACCGGGACAGGGGATCGGGAACTGAAGCTTTCTTT. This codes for CASSTDRDRGSGTEAFF.

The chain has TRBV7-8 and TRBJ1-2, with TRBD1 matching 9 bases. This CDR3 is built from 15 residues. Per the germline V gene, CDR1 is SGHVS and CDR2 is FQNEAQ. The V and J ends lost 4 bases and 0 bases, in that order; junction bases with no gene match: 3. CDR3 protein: CASSSRDRANYGYTF. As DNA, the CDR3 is TGTGCCAGCAGCTCCCGGGACAGGGCTAACTATGGCTACACCTTC.

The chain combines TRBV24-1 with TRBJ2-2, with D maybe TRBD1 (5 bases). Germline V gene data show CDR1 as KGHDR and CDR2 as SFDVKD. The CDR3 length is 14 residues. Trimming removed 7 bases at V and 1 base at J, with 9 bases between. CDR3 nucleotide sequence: TGTGCCACCAGGAGCCAGGGGAACACCGGGGAGCTGTTTTTT. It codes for CATRSQGNTGELFF.

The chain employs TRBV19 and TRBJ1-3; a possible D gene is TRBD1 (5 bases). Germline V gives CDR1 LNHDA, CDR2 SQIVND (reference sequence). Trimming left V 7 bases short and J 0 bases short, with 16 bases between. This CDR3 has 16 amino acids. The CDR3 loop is CASIASRRGSGNTIYF. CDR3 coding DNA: TGTGCCAGTATCGCCTCACGTAGGGGCTCTGGAAACACCATATATTTT. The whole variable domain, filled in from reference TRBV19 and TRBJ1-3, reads DGGITQSPKYLFRKEGQNVTLSCEQNLNHDAMYWYRQDPGQGLRLIYYSQIVNDFQKGDIAEGYSVSREKKESFPLTVTSAQKNPTAFYLCASIASRRGSGNTIYFGEGSWLTVV.

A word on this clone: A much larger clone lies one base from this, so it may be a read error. Here the CDR3 reads CASSLAVRGYEQYF. The CDR3 DNA reads as TGTGCCAGCAGCTTAGCGGTCAGGGGCTACGAGCAGTACTTC. The chain uses TRBV13 and TRBJ2-7, with D perhaps matching TRBD1 (6 bases). V lost 1 base and J lost 3, with 10 bases in between. Germline CDR1 reads PRHDT; CDR2 reads FYEKMQ (reference sequence). The CDR3 loop spans 14 amino acids. Filled out from reference TRBV13 and TRBJ2-7, the complete variable domain reads AAGVIQSPRHLIKEKRETATLKCYPIPRHDTVYWYQQGPGQDPQFLISFYEKMQSDKGSIPDRFSAQQFSDYHSELNMSSLELGDSALYFCASSLAVRGYEQYFGPGTRLTVT.

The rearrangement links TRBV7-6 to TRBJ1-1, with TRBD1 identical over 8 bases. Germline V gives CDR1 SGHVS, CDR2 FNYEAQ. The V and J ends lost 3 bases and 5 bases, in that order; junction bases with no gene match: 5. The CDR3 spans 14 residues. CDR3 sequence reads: CASSLETGVTEAFF. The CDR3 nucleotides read TGTGCCAGCAGCTTGGAGACAGGGGTGACTGAAGCTTTCTTT.

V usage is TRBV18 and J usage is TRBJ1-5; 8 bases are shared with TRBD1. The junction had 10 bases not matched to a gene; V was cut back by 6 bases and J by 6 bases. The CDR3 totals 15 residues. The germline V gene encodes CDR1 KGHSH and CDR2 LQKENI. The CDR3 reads CASSGGRTGIQPQHF. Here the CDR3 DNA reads TGTGCCAGCTCCGGGGGGAGGACAGGGATTCAGCCCCAGCATTTT.

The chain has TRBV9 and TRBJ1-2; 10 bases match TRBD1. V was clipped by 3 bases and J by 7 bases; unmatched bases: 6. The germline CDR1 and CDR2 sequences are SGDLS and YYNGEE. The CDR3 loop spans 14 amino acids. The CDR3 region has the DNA TGTGCCAGCAGCGCCGGGACAGGGGAAACTGGCTACACCTTC. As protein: CASSAGTGETGYTF.

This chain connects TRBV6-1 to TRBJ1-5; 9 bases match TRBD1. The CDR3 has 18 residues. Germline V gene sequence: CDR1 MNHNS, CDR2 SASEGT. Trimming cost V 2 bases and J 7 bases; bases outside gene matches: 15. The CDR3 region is CASSEWGTATGGGQPQHF. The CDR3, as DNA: TGTGCCAGCAGTGAATGGGGCACTGCGACAGGGGGTGGACAGCCCCAGCATTTT.

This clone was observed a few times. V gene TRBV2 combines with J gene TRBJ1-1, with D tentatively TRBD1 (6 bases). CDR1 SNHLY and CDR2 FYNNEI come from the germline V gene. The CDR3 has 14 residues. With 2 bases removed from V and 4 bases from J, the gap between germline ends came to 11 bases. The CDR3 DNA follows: TGTGCCAGCAGTGAACGTCGGACAGCCACTGAAGCTTTCTTT. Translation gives CASSERRTATEAFF.

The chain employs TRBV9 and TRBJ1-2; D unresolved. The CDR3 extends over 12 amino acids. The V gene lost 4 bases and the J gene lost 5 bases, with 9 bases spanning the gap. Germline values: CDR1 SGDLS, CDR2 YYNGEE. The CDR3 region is CASSRGFYGYTF. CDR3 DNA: TGTGCCAGCAGCCGCGGCTTTTATGGCTACACCTTC.